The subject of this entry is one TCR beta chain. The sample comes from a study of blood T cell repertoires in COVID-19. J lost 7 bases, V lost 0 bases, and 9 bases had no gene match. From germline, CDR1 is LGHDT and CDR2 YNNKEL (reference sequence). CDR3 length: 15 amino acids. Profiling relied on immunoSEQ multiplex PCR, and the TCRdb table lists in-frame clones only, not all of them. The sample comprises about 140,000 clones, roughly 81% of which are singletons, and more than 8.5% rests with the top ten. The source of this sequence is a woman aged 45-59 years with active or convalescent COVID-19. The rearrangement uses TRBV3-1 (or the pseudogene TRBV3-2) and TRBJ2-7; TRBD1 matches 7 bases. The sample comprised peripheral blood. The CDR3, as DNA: TGTGCCAGCAGCCAAGAGAGACAGGGAGCTCGGGAGCAGTACTTC. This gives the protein CASSQERQGAREQYF.